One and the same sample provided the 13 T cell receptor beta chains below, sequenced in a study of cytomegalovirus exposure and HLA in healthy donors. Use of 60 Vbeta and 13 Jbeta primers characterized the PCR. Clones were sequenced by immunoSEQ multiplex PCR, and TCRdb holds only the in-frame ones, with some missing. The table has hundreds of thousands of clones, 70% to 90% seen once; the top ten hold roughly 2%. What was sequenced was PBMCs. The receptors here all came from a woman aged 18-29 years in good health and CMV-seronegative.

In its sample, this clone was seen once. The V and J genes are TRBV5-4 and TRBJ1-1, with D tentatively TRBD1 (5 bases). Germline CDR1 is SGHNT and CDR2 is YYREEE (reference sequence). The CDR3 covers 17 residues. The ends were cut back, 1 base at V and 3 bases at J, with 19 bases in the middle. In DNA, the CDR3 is TGTGCCAGCAGCTTGTGGTTGACAGATGCATACGACACTGAAGCTTTCTTT. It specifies CASSLWLTDAYDTEAFF.

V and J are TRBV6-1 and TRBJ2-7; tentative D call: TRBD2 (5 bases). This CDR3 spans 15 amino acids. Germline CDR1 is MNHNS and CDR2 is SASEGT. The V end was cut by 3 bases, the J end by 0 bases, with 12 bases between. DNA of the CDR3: TGTGCCAGCAGTGATGAGACTAACAGCTCCTACGAGCAGTACTTC. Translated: CASSDETNSSYEQYF.

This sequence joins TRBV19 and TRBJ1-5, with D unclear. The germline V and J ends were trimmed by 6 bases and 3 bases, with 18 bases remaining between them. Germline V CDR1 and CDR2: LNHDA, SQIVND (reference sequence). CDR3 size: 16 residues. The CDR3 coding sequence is TGTGCCAGTAGGGCCGGCTCCCACAGCCCCAATCAGCCCCAGCATTTT. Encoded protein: CASRAGSHSPNQPQHF.

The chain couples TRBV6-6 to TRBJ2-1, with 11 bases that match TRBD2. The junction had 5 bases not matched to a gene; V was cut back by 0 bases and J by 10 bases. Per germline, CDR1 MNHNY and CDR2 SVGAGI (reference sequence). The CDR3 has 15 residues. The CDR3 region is CASSYSGTSGEEQFF. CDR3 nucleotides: TGTGCCAGCAGTTACTCGGGGACTAGCGGAGAGGAGCAGTTCTTC.

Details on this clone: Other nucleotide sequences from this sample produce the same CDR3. CDR3: CASSTIIGLHSYEQYF. In DNA form, the CDR3 reads TGTGCCAGCAGTACTATAATCGGACTCCACTCCTACGAGCAGTACTTC. J is TRBJ2-7 and V is TRBV13; D might be TRBD2 (5 bases). The CDR3 totals 16 residues. Germline V gives CDR1 PRHDT, CDR2 FYEKMQ (reference sequence). V lost 6 bases, J lost 0 bases, and 18 bases lay in between. The full variable domain, rest sourced from reference TRBV13 and TRBJ2-7, is AAGVIQSPRHLIKEKRETATLKCYPIPRHDTVYWYQQGPGQDPQFLISFYEKMQSDKGSIPDRFSAQQFSDYHSELNMSSLELGDSALYFCASSTIIGLHSYEQYFGPGTRLTVT.

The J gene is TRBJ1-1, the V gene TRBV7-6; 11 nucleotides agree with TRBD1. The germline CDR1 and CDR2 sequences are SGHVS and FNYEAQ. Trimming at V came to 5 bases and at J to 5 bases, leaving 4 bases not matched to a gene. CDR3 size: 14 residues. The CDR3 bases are TGTGCCAGCAGCGCGGGACAGGGGGAAACTGAAGCTTTCTTT. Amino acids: CASSAGQGETEAFF.

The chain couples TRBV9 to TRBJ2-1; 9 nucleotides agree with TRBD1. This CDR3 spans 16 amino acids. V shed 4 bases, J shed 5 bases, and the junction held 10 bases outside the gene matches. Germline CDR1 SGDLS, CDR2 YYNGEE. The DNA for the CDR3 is TGTGCCAGCAGCCGAGAGGGACAGGGAGGAGACAATGAGCAGTTCTTC. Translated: CASSREGQGGDNEQFF.

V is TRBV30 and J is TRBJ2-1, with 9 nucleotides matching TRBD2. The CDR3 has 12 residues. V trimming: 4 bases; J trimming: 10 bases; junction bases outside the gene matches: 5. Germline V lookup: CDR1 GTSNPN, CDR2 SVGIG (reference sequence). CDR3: CAWKRGAEEQFF. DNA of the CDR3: TGTGCCTGGAAGCGGGGGGCCGAGGAGCAGTTCTTC.

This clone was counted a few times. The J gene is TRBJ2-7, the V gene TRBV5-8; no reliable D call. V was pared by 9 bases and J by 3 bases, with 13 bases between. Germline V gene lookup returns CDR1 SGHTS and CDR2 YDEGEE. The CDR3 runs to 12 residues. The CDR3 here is CATAAVGYEQYF. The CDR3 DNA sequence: TGTGCCACCGCCGCGGTTGGCTACGAGCAGTACTTC.

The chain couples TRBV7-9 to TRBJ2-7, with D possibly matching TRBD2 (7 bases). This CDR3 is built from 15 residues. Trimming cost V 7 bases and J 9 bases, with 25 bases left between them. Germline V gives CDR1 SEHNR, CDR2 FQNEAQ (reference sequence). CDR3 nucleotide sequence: TGTGCCAGCACCACCGTGGGGGGGCCGTCCGACGGGCAGTACTTC. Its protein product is CASTTVGGPSDGQYF.

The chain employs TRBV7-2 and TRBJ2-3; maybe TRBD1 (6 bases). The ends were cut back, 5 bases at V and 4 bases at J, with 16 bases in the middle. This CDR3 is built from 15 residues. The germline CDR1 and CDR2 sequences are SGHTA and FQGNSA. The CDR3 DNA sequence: TGTGCCAGCAGCCCCCAGGGGAGTGGCGCAGATACGCAGTATTTT. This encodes CASSPQGSGADTQYF.

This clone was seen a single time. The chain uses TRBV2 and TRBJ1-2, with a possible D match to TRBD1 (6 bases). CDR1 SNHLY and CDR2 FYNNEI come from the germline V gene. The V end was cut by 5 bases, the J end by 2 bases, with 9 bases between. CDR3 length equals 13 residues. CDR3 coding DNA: TGTGCCAGCAGTAAGGACAGAAACTATGGCTACACCTTC. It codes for CASSKDRNYGYTF.

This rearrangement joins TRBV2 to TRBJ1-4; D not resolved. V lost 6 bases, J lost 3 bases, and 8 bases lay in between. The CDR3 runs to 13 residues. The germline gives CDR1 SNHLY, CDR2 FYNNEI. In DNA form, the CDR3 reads TGTGCCAGCAGGAGGGTGCCTAATGAAAAACTGTTTTTT. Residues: CASRRVPNEKLFF. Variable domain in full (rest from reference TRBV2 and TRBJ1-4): EPEVTQTPSHQVTQMGQEVILRCVPISNHLYFYWYRQILGQKVEFLVSFYNNEISEKSEIFDDQFSVERPDGSNFTLKIRSTKLEDSAMYFCASRRVPNEKLFFGSGTQLSVL.